What follows is one T cell receptor beta chain and its context. Its target is unknown. The data stem from a study of T cell responses to AZD1222 COVID-19 vaccine. Findings of the study overall: Of spike-specific TCRs, nearly half reportedly target regions left unmutated in variants. Repertoire samples came only from after the peak T cell response.

CDR1 and CDR2 from the germline V gene are SGHNT and YYREEE (reference sequence). Trimming at V came to 4 bases and at J to 4 bases, leaving 13 bases not matched to a gene. The length of the CDR3 is 16 residues. Measured with immunoSEQ multiplex PCR; TCRdb has only the in-frame clones, and not every one. Of roughly 70,000 clones listed, 75% to 90% were seen once; the top ten hold 9% to 9.5%. J is TRBJ2-5 and V is TRBV5-4; 7 bases align to TRBD1. The clonotype comes from an adult who received the AZD1222 COVID-19 vaccine. The specimen was peripheral blood, collected 28 days after the second AZD1222 dose. CDR3 DNA: TGTGCCAGCAGCCAAGGGGGCAGGGTTGATGGAGAGACCCAGTACTTC. Residues: CASSQGGRVDGETQYF.